This T cell receptor beta chain was profiled in a study of control samples from healthy donors and cancer patients. From germline, CDR1 is MGHRA and CDR2 YSYEKL. The CDR3 has 14 residues. With V trimmed by 2 bases and J by 6 bases, 3 bases remained unmatched. Profiling relied on immunoSEQ multiplex PCR, and the TCRdb table lists in-frame clones only, not all of them. The sample records 57,000 or so clones, around 94% being singletons. This chain joins TRBV4-1 and TRBJ2-1; 8 positions match TRBD2. The sequence was obtained from a man aged 25-45 years in good health. Sequenced input: blood. In DNA, the CDR3 is TGCGCCAGCAGCCAACTCGGACTAGCCAATGAGCAGTTCTTC. Translating it yields CASSQLGLANEQFF.